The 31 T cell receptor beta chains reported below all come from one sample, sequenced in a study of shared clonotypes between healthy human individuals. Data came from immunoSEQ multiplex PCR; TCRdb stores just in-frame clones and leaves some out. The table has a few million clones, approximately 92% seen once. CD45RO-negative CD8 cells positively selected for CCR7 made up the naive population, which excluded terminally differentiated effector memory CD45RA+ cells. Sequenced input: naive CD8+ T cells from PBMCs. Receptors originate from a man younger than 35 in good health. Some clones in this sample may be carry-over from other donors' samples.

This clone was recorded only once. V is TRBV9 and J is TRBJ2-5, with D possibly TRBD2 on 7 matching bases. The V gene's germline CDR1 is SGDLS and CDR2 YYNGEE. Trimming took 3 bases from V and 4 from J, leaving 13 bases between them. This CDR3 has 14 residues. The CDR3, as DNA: TGTGCCAGCAGCGACCGGGGGGCGGGAGAGACCCAGTACTTC. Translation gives CASSDRGAGETQYF.

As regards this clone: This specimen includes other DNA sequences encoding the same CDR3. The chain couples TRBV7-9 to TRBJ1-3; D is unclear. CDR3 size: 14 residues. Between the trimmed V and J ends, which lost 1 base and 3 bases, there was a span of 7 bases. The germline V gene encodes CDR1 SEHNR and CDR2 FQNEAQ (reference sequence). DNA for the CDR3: TGTGCCAGCAGCTTAGGTACAGTTGGAAACACCATATATTTT. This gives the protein CASSLGTVGNTIYF.

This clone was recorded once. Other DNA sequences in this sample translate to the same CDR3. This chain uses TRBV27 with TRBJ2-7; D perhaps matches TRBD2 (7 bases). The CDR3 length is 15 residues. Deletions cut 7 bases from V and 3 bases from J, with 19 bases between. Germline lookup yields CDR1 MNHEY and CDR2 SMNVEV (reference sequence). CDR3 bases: TGTGCCAGCACAATCAGAGGGGGGGGCAGCTACGAGCAGTACTTC. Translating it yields CASTIRGGGSYEQYF.

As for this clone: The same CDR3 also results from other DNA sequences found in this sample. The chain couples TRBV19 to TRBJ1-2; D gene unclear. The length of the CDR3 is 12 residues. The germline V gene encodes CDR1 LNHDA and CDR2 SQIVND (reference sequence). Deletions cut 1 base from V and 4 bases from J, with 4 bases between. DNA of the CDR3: TGTGCCAGTAGTATAGGTCCCTATGGCTACACCTTC. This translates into CASSIGPYGYTF.

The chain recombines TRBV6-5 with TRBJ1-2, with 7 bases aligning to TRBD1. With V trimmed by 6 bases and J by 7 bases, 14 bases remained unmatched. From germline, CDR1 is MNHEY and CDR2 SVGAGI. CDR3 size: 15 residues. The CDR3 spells CASSLARGGGGGYTF. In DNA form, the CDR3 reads TGTGCCAGCAGCCTCGCTCGCGGAGGGGGCGGTGGCTACACCTTC.

CDR3: CASSSRGGEQFF. The CDR3 DNA follows: TGTGCCAGCAGCTCCCGGGGGGGAGAGCAGTTCTTC. The chain joins TRBV11-3 to TRBJ2-1, with TRBD2 matching 8 bases. Per the germline V gene, CDR1 is SGHNT and CDR2 is YENEEA. The CDR3 length is 12 residues. Unmatched junction bases numbered 3, after V lost 4 bases and J lost 10 bases. Full variable domain (remainder filled in from reference TRBV11-3 and TRBJ2-1): EAGVVQSPRYKIIEKKQPVAFWCNPISGHNTLYWYLQNLGQGPELLIRYENEEAVDDSQLPKDRFSAERLKGVDSTLKIQPAELGDSAVYLCASSSRGGEQFFGPGTRLTVL.

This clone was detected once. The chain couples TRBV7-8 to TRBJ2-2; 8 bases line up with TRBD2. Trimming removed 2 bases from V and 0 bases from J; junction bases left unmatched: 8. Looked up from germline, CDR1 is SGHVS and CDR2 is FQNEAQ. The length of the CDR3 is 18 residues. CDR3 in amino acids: CASSLRGERESNTGELFF. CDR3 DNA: TGTGCCAGCAGCTTACGAGGGGAGCGGGAGTCGAACACCGGGGAGCTGTTTTTT.

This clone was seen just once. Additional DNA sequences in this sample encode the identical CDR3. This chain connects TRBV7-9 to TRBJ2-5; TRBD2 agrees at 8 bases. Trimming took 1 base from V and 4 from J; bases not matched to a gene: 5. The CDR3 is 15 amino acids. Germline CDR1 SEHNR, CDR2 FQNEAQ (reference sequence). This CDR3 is CASSLGVAGGETQYF. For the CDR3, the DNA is TGTGCCAGCAGCTTAGGGGTTGCGGGAGGAGAGACCCAGTACTTC.

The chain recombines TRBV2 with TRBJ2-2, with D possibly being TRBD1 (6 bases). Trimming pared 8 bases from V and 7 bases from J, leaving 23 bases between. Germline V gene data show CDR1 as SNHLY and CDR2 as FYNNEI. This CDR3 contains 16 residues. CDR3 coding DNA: TGTGCCAGCCACCCCCGGGACATAAGTGGGCGCGGGGAGCTGTTTTTT. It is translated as CASHPRDISGRGELFF.

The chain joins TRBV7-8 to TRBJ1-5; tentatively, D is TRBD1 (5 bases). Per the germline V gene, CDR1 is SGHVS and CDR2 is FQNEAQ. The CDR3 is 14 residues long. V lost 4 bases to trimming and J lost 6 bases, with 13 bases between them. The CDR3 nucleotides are TGTGCCAGCAGCTCTACAGGTCCCCTTCAGCCCCAGCATTTT. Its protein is CASSSTGPLQPQHF.

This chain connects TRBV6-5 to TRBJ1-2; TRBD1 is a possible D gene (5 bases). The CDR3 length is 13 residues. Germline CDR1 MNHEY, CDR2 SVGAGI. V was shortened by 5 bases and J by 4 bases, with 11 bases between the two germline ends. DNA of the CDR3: TGTGCCAGCAGTCCCCAGACAGCCTATGGCTACACCTTC. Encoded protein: CASSPQTAYGYTF.

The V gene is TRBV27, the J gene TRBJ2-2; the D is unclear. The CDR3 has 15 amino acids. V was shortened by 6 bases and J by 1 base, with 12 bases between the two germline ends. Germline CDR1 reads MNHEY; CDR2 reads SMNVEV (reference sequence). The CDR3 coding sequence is TGTGCCAGCAGAACCAGAACAATGAACACCGGGGAGCTGTTTTTT. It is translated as CASRTRTMNTGELFF.

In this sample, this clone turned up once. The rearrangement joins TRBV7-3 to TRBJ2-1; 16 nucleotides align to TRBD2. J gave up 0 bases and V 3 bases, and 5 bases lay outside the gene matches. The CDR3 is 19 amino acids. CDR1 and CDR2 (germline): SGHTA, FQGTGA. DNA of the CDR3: TGTGCCAGCAGCTTCCCCGGGACTAGCGGGAGGGGCTCCTACAATGAGCAGTTCTTC. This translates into CASSFPGTSGRGSYNEQFF.

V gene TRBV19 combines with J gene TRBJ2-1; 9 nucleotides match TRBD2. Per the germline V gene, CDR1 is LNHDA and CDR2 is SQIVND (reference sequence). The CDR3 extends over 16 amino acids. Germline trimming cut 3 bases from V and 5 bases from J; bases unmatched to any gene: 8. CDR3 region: CASSMMGLAGNNEQFF. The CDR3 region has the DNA TGTGCCAGTAGTATGATGGGGCTAGCGGGGAACAATGAGCAGTTCTTC.

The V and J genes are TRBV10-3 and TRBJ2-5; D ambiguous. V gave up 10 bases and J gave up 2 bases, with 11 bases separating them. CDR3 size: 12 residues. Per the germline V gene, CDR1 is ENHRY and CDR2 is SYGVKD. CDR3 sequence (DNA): TGTGCCAGACTCCCTTCGCAAGAGACCCAGTACTTC. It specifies CARLPSQETQYF.

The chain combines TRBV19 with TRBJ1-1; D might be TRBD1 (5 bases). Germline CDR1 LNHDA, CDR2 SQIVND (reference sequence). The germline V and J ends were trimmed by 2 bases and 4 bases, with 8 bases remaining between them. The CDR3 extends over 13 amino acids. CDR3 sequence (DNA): TGTGCCAGTAGTATAAATGGGGGCACTGAAGCTTTCTTT. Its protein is CASSINGGTEAFF.

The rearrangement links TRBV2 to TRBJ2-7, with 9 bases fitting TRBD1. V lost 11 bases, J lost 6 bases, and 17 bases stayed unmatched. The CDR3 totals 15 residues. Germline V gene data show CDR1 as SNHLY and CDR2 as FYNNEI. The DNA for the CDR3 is TGTGCCCTAATGACGTGGGGGACAGGGAAGCGCGAGCAGTACTTC. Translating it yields CALMTWGTGKREQYF.

In DNA form, the CDR3 reads TGCGCCAGCAGCTTGGCGCAGCACTTCTCCTACGAGCAGTACTTC. Translating it yields CASSLAQHFSYEQYF. V is TRBV5-1 and J is TRBJ2-7; D gene ambiguous. In germline, CDR1 is SGHRS, CDR2 YFSETQ. This CDR3 comprises 15 residues. The V and J ends lost 0 bases and 0 bases respectively, with 10 bases between them. The variable domain in full, completed from reference TRBV5-1 and TRBJ2-7, reads KAGVTQTPRYLIKTRGQQVTLSCSPISGHRSVSWYQQTPGQGLQFLFEYFSETQRNKGNFPGRFSGRQFSNSRSEMNVSTLELGDSALYLCASSLAQHFSYEQYFGPGTRLTVT.

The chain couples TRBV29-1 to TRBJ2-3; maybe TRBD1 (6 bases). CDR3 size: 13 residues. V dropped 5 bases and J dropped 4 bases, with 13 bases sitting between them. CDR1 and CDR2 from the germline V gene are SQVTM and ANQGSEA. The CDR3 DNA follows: TGCAGCGTTTACAGGGAGAGGGCAGATACGCAGTATTTT. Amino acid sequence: CSVYRERADTQYF.

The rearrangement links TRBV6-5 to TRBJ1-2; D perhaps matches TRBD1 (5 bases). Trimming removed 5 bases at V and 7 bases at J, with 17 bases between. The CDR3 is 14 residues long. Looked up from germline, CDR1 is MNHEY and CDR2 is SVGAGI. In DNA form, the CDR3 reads TGTGCCAGCAGTCCAACCACAGGATCATCTGGCTACACCTTC. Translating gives CASSPTTGSSGYTF.

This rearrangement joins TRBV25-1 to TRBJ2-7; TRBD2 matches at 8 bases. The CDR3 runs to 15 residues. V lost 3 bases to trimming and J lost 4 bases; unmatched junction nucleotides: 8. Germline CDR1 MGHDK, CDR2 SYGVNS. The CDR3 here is CASSDLPGTRYEQYF. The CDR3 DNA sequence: TGTGCCAGCAGTGATCTCCCCGGGACTAGATACGAGCAGTACTTC.

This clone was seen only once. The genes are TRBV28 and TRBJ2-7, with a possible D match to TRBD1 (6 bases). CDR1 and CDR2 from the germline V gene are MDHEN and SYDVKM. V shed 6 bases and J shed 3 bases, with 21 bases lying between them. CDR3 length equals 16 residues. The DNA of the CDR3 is TGTGCCAGCAGGAACCCGACAGGCACAGAAAGCTACGAGCAGTACTTC. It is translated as CASRNPTGTESYEQYF.

The chain's CDR3 is CASSGRTAYEQYF. CDR3 nucleotide sequence: TGTGCCAGCAGTGGACGGACAGCCTACGAGCAGTACTTC. This sequence joins TRBV6-1 and TRBJ2-7, with D possibly TRBD1 on 6 matching bases. The CDR3 is 13 residues long. The V gene lost 4 bases and the J gene lost 2 bases, with 9 bases spanning the gap. Germline assignment: CDR1 MNHNS and CDR2 SASEGT.

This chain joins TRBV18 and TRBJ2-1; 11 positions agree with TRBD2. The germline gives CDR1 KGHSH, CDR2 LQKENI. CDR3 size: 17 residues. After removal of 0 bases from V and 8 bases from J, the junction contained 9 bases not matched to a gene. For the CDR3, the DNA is TGTGCCAGCTCACCACCACGACTAGCGGGGACCTTCGATGAGCAGTTCTTC. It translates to CASSPPRLAGTFDEQFF.

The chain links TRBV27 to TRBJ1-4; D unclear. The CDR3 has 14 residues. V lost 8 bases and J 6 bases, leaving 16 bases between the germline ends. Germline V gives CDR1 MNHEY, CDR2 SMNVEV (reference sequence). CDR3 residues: CASGRTWRDEKLFF. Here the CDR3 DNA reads TGTGCCAGCGGACGAACCTGGCGGGATGAAAAACTGTTTTTT.

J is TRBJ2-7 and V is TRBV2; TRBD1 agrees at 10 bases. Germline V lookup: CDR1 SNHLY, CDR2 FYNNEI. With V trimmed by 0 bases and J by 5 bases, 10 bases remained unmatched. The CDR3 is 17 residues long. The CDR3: CASSEAPLKTGGHEQYF. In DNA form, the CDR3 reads TGTGCCAGCAGTGAAGCGCCTCTCAAGACAGGGGGCCACGAGCAGTACTTC.

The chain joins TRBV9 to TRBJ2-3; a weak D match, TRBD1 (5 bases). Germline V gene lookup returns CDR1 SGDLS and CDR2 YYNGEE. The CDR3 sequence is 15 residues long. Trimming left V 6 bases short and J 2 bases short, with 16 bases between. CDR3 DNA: TGTGCCAGCACCGACAGTCCAGCTCTCACAGATACGCAGTATTTT. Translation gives CASTDSPALTDTQYF.

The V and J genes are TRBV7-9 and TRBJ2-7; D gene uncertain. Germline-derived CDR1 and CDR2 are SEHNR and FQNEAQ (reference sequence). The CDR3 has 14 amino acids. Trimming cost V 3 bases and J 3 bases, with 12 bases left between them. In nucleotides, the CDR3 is TGTGCCAGCAGCTTGTCCCAGGTAAACTACGAGCAGTACTTC. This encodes CASSLSQVNYEQYF.

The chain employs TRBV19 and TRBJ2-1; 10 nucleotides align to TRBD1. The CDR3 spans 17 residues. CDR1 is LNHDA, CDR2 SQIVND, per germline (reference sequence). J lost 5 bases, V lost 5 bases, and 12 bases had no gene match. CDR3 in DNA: TGTGCCAGTAGTCCGAGGAGAGGGACAGGGGAGGACAATGAGCAGTTCTTC. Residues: CASSPRRGTGEDNEQFF.

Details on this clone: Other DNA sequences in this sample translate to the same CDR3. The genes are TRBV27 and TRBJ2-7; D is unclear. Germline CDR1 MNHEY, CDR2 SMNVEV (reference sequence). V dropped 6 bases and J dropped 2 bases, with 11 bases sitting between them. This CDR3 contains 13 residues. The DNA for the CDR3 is TGTGCCAGCAGCTCCTTTCCCACCTACGAGCAGTACTTC. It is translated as CASSSFPTYEQYF.

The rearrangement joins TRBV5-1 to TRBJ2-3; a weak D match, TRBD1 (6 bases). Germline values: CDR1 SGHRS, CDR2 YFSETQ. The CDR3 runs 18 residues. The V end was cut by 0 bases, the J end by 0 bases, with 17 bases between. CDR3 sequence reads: CASSLASGLGASTDTQYF. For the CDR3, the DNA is TGCGCCAGCAGCTTGGCGTCTGGCCTGGGGGCTAGCACAGATACGCAGTATTTT.